The 23 T cell receptor beta chains below come from one sample, sequenced in a study of blood T cell repertoires in COVID-19. Data came from immunoSEQ multiplex PCR; TCRdb stores just in-frame clones and leaves some out. The table shows hundreds of thousands of clones, with 80% to 90% occurring only once. Sequenced: peripheral blood. Source of these receptors: a woman aged 25-40 years with active or convalescent COVID-19.

This clone was detected once. CDR3 loop: CAWRRGTSGTYEQYF. The CDR3 coding sequence is TGTGCCTGGAGACGCGGGACTAGCGGTACCTACGAGCAGTACTTC. The chain recombines TRBV30 with TRBJ2-7; TRBD2 matches at 11 bases. Per germline, CDR1 GTSNPN and CDR2 SVGIG (reference sequence). V lost 3 bases and J lost 2; bases outside the gene matches: 6. CDR3 size: 15 residues. The full variable domain, in which reference TRBV30 and TRBJ2-7 provide the parts outside the CDR3, is SQTIHQWPATLVQPVGSPLSLECTVEGTSNPNLYWYRQAAGRGLQLLFYSVGIGQISSEVPQNLSASRPQDRQFILSSKKLLLSDSGFYLCAWRRGTSGTYEQYFGPGTRLTVT.

This chain joins TRBV6-5 and TRBJ2-3; weak D call: TRBD1 (6 bases). The CDR3 runs to 15 residues. The germline V gene encodes CDR1 MNHEY and CDR2 SVGAGI. Trimming took 2 bases from V and 1 from J, leaving 10 bases between them. The CDR3 sequence is CASSYRGRGTDTQYF. The CDR3 region has the DNA TGTGCCAGCAGTTACAGGGGGAGAGGCACAGATACGCAGTATTTT.

The chain recombines TRBV5-1 with TRBJ2-1; TRBD2 might be the D (6 bases). Germline lookup yields CDR1 SGHRS and CDR2 YFSETQ. The CDR3 has 16 amino acids. The germline V and J ends were trimmed by 5 bases and 0 bases, with 15 bases remaining between them. The CDR3, as DNA: TGCGCCAGCAGGCTAACGGGACTGAGCTCCTACAATGAGCAGTTCTTC. Translating it yields CASRLTGLSSYNEQFF.

The rearrangement links TRBV3-1 (or the pseudogene TRBV3-2) to TRBJ1-3, with a weak D call TRBD1 (6 bases). The CDR3 has 14 residues. Trimming cost V 1 base and J 6 bases, with 10 bases left between them. CDR1 LGHDT and CDR2 YNNKEL come from the germline V gene (reference sequence). CDR3 DNA: TGTGCCAGCAGCCAAGCAGGGGTCGAAAACACCATATATTTT. This encodes CASSQAGVENTIYF.

The chain has TRBV4-1 and TRBJ1-1; D gene uncertain. With 0 bases removed from V and 5 bases from J, the gap between germline ends came to 13 bases. CDR1 MGHRA and CDR2 YSYEKL come from the germline V gene. The CDR3 has 15 residues. The CDR3 loop reads CASSQDQEGGTEAFF. Here the CDR3 DNA reads TGCGCCAGCAGCCAAGATCAAGAGGGAGGGACTGAAGCTTTCTTT.

The J gene is TRBJ2-5, the V gene TRBV9; TRBD2 matches at 7 bases. V lost 1 base, J lost 4 bases, and 4 bases stayed unmatched. Per germline, CDR1 SGDLS and CDR2 YYNGEE. CDR3 length equals 14 residues. The CDR3 DNA reads TGTGCCAGCAGCGTATCCTGGGAGGGAGAGACCCAGTACTTC. As protein: CASSVSWEGETQYF. Based on the CDR3 plus reference TRBV9 and TRBJ2-5, the full variable domain is DSGVTQTPKHLITATGQRVTLRCSPRSGDLSVYWYQQSLDQGLQFLIQYYNGEERAKGNILERFSAQQFPDLHSELNLSSLELGDSALYFCASSVSWEGETQYFGPGTRLLVL.

The chain recombines TRBV5-1 with TRBJ2-1; perhaps TRBD2 as D (5 bases). V lost 0 bases, J lost 0 bases, and 10 bases lay in between. Germline V gene data show CDR1 as SGHRS and CDR2 as YFSETQ. The CDR3 totals 16 residues. The CDR3 DNA reads TGCGCCAGCAGCTTGGGGACTTCAAGCTCCTACAATGAGCAGTTCTTC. It specifies CASSLGTSSSYNEQFF.

The chain is built from TRBV18 and TRBJ2-3; TRBD1 matches 10 bases. The CDR3 consists of 16 residues. Trimming cost V 1 base and J 3 bases; bases outside gene matches: 4. Looked up from germline, CDR1 is KGHSH and CDR2 is LQKENI. CDR3: CASSPRRDRGTDTQYF. The CDR3 nucleotides are TGTGCCAGCTCACCACGCAGGGACAGGGGAACAGATACGCAGTATTTT.

The rearrangement joins TRBV12-3 or TRBV12-4 to TRBJ1-5; possible D gene TRBD1, 6 bases. The length of the CDR3 is 13 residues. The V end lost 4 bases, the J end lost 7 bases, and 11 bases lay between the germline ends. The CDR3 nucleotides are TGTGCCAGCAGTTACAGGGTCGAGCAGCCCCAGCATTTT. Translated: CASSYRVEQPQHF.

The chain recombines TRBV19 with TRBJ2-2, with D unresolved. The V gene lost 0 bases and the J gene lost 2 bases, with 13 bases spanning the gap. CDR3 size: 17 residues. The germline CDR1 and CDR2 sequences are LNHDA and SQIVND (reference sequence). The CDR3 bases are TGTGCCAGTAGTATAGATCTAGGAGCTAGAAACACCGGGGAGCTGTTTTTT. It specifies CASSIDLGARNTGELFF.

The V and J genes are TRBV27 and TRBJ2-1, with 14 bases lining up with TRBD2. V shed 5 bases and J 8 bases; nucleotides not matched to a gene: 5. Looked up from germline, CDR1 is MNHEY and CDR2 is SMNVEV (reference sequence). The CDR3 is 15 amino acids. DNA for the CDR3: TGTGCCAGCAGTCCAGGGACTAGCGGGGGTTATGAGCAGTTCTTC. This gives the protein CASSPGTSGGYEQFF.

The V and J genes are TRBV3-1 (or the pseudogene TRBV3-2) and TRBJ2-1, with D uncertain. CDR1 LGHDT and CDR2 YNNKEL come from the germline V gene (reference sequence). The V and J ends lost 1 base and 3 bases respectively, with 4 bases between them. The CDR3 loop spans 13 amino acids. The CDR3 DNA sequence: TGTGCCAGCAGCCAAGGGAGCTACAATGAGCAGTTCTTC. As protein: CASSQGSYNEQFF.

CDR3 loop: CASSTQHRSSYNEQFF. The CDR3 nucleotides read TGTGCCAGTAGTACCCAACACAGAAGCTCCTACAATGAGCAGTTCTTC. J is TRBJ2-1 and V is TRBV19; unclear D gene. V shed 4 bases and J shed 0 bases, with 13 bases lying between them. The germline V gene has CDR1 LNHDA and CDR2 SQIVND (reference sequence). The CDR3 spans 16 residues.

This clone showed up just once. The gene calls are TRBV18 and TRBJ1-4, with a possible D match to TRBD1 (5 bases). Trimming pared 5 bases from V and 0 bases from J, leaving 7 bases between. CDR3 length: 14 amino acids. Germline lookup yields CDR1 KGHSH and CDR2 LQKENI. CDR3 nucleotides: TGTGCCAGCTCAACAGGCGCAACTAATGAAAAACTGTTTTTT. Amino acids: CASSTGATNEKLFF.

The gene calls are TRBV14 and TRBJ1-1, with D possibly matching TRBD1 (6 bases). CDR1 and CDR2 (germline): SGHDN, FVKESK. The CDR3 is 12 amino acids. Trimming shortened V by 4 bases and J by 11 bases, and 14 bases separated the two germline ends. The CDR3 nucleotides read TGTGCCAGCAGCCCCCAGGGGCGACAGGCTTTCTTT. Amino acids: CASSPQGRQAFF.

V usage is TRBV18 and J usage is TRBJ1-1, with D perhaps TRBD1 (5 bases). The CDR3 spans 15 residues. The V end lost 0 bases, the J end lost 3 bases, and 11 bases lay between the germline ends. Per the germline V gene, CDR1 is KGHSH and CDR2 is LQKENI. The CDR3 loop reads CASSPPLGEDTEAFF. The DNA of the CDR3 is TGTGCCAGCTCACCACCGTTAGGGGAGGACACTGAAGCTTTCTTT. Drawing the rest from reference TRBV18 and TRBJ1-1, the complete variable domain is NAGVMQNPRHLVRRRGQEARLRCSPMKGHSHVYWYRQLPEEGLKFMVYLQKENIIDESGMPKERFSAEFPKEGPSILRIQQVVRGDSAAYFCASSPPLGEDTEAFFGQGTRLTVV.

The V and J genes are TRBV5-6 and TRBJ1-5, with 9 bases lining up with TRBD1. After removal of 4 bases from V and 6 bases from J, the junction contained 5 bases not matched to a gene. CDR1 and CDR2 from the germline V gene are SGHDT and YYEEEE. This CDR3 is 14 amino acids long. The DNA of the CDR3 is TGTGCCAGCAGCATACAGGGGGCAGGTCAGCCCCAGCATTTT. Protein product: CASSIQGAGQPQHF.

The CDR3: CADRELAGTPGEQYF. CDR3 in DNA: TGTGCCGATAGGGAGCTAGCGGGGACCCCTGGGGAGCAGTACTTC. V usage is TRBV2 and J usage is TRBJ2-7, with TRBD2 matching over 9 bases. CDR1 is SNHLY and CDR2 is FYNNEI in the germline V gene. CDR3 length equals 15 residues. The V and J ends lost 11 bases and 7 bases, in that order; junction bases with no gene match: 18.

The J gene is TRBJ2-5, the V gene TRBV18; maybe TRBD2 (5 bases). The CDR3 has 13 residues. Germline-derived CDR1 and CDR2 are KGHSH and LQKENI. V lost 2 bases and J lost 7, with 11 bases in between. The CDR3 DNA is TGTGCCAGCTCACCAGGCCGTGCGGGGACCCAGTACTTC. Translated, it gives CASSPGRAGTQYF. Variable domain in full (rest from reference TRBV18 and TRBJ2-5): NAGVMQNPRHLVRRRGQEARLRCSPMKGHSHVYWYRQLPEEGLKFMVYLQKENIIDESGMPKERFSAEFPKEGPSILRIQQVVRGDSAAYFCASSPGRAGTQYFGPGTRLLVL.

The chain uses TRBV7-9 and TRBJ2-1; no clear D gene. This CDR3 has 13 amino acids. Germline values: CDR1 SEHNR, CDR2 FQNEAQ (reference sequence). Trimming left V 1 base short and J 8 bases short, with 9 bases between. This CDR3 reads CASSLVRGDEQFF. The CDR3 nucleotides read TGTGCCAGCAGCTTAGTGCGTGGAGATGAGCAGTTCTTC. Full variable domain (missing parts from reference TRBV7-9 and TRBJ2-1): DTGVSQNPRHKITKRGQNVTFRCDPISEHNRLYWYRQTLGQGPEFLTYFQNEAQLEKSRLLSDRFSAERPKGSFSTLEIQRTEQGDSAMYLCASSLVRGDEQFFGPGTRLTVL.

This chain uses TRBV7-9 with TRBJ1-5; a weak D match, TRBD1 (5 bases). Germline-derived CDR1 and CDR2 are SEHNR and FQNEAQ (reference sequence). Trimming took off 0 bases at V and 7 bases at J, with 10 bases between the two ends. The CDR3 extends over 14 amino acids. CDR3 in amino acids: CASSLAGGFQPQHF. The DNA for the CDR3 is TGTGCCAGCAGCTTAGCGGGGGGATTCCAGCCCCAGCATTTT. Full variable domain (outside the CDR3, taken from reference TRBV7-9 and TRBJ1-5): DTGVSQNPRHKITKRGQNVTFRCDPISEHNRLYWYRQTLGQGPEFLTYFQNEAQLEKSRLLSDRFSAERPKGSFSTLEIQRTEQGDSAMYLCASSLAGGFQPQHFGDGTRLSIL.

This chain links TRBV25-1 with TRBJ1-1, with D hard to call. Trimming took off 6 bases at V and 1 base at J, with 18 bases between the two ends. CDR3 length equals 16 residues. Germline values: CDR1 MGHDK, CDR2 SYGVNS. The DNA of the CDR3 is TGTGCCAGCAGCGAGACCACGGGAGATTCGAACACTGAAGCTTTCTTT. It specifies CASSETTGDSNTEAFF.

This rearrangement joins TRBV7-6 to TRBJ2-5, with TRBD2 matching over 7 bases. CDR1 is SGHVS and CDR2 is FNYEAQ in the germline V gene. V lost 5 bases, J lost 0 bases, and 3 bases stayed unmatched. There are 14 residues in the CDR3. The CDR3 region is CASSPGGYQETQYF. DNA of the CDR3: TGTGCCAGCAGCCCGGGGGGATACCAAGAGACCCAGTACTTC.